The rows below give T cell receptor beta chains drawn from one sample of a study of shared clonotypes between healthy human individuals. TCRdb's table, derived via immunoSEQ multiplex PCR, lists solely in-frame clones and lacks some. The sample records about 2.4 million clones, roughly 93% being singletons. Source material: naive CD4+ T cells from PBMCs. The receptor source for this set is a man aged 18 to 29 in good health. Some clones in this sample may be carry-over from other donors' samples. Each CDR3 is given with its conserved first and last residue. The order of the fields is J gene, V gene, D gene, CDR3 protein. A D gene is named only where the DNA matches it firmly.

J gene: TRBJ2-3; V gene: TRBV14; D gene: TRBD1; CDR3 protein: CASSQIPIRDSLSDTQYF
J gene: TRBJ1-4; V gene: TRBV7-2; D gene: TRBD1; CDR3 protein: CASSPTTGGEKLFF
J gene: TRBJ2-1; V gene: TRBV5-1; D gene: TRBD2; CDR3 protein: CASSPNLAGRAYNEQFF
J gene: TRBJ2-2; V gene: TRBV7-3; D gene: NA; CDR3 protein: CASSLTAPGGGRFSGELFF
J gene: TRBJ1-5; V gene: TRBV6-5; D gene: NA; CDR3 protein: CASSYSRDQPQHF
J gene: TRBJ2-7; V gene: TRBV18; D gene: TRBD1; CDR3 protein: CASSPGTGDRQYF
J gene: TRBJ2-5; V gene: TRBV2; D gene: TRBD1; CDR3 protein: CASTGQGLNKETQYF
J gene: TRBJ2-7; V gene: TRBV29-1; D gene: NA; CDR3 protein: CSVEMETYEQYF
J gene: TRBJ2-3; V gene: TRBV7-2; D gene: NA; CDR3 protein: CASSLELGYWQYF
J gene: TRBJ1-5; V gene: TRBV29-1; D gene: NA; CDR3 protein: CSVVGRDNQPQHF
J gene: TRBJ1-2; V gene: TRBV19; D gene: TRBD1; CDR3 protein: CASSRGQPLEGGYTF
J gene: TRBJ2-5; V gene: TRBV5-1; D gene: NA; CDR3 protein: CASSLGVQETQYF
J gene: TRBJ1-1; V gene: TRBV19; D gene: NA; CDR3 protein: CASSGGPPNTEAFF
J gene: TRBJ2-3; V gene: TRBV7-8; D gene: NA; CDR3 protein: CASSLTGVTDTQYF
J gene: TRBJ2-5; V gene: TRBV7-9; D gene: NA; CDR3 protein: CASSRRLIGLALETQYF
J gene: TRBJ1-5; V gene: TRBV7-2; D gene: NA; CDR3 protein: CASSPGFNQPQHF
J gene: TRBJ2-4; V gene: TRBV19; D gene: TRBD2; CDR3 protein: CASTFLAGGLAKNIQYF
J gene: TRBJ1-2; V gene: TRBV10-3; D gene: NA; CDR3 protein: CAISESGGLRGYTF
J gene: TRBJ1-2; V gene: TRBV5-1; D gene: NA; CDR3 protein: CASSLAPGYGYTF
J gene: TRBJ2-2; V gene: TRBV19; D gene: NA; CDR3 protein: CASRSGGTNTGELFF
J gene: TRBJ2-5; V gene: TRBV18; D gene: NA; CDR3 protein: CASSPPLGTQYF
J gene: TRBJ2-7; V gene: TRBV5-1; D gene: TRBD1; CDR3 protein: CASSLVRGRDEQYF
J gene: TRBJ1-2; V gene: TRBV30; D gene: NA; CDR3 protein: CAWSVAGPRSTF
J gene: TRBJ2-7; V gene: TRBV6-4; D gene: TRBD2; CDR3 protein: CASSPSGTLSSYEQYF
J gene: TRBJ1-4; V gene: TRBV5-4; D gene: NA; CDR3 protein: CASSLNEKLFF
J gene: TRBJ1-4; V gene: TRBV4-2; D gene: NA; CDR3 protein: CASSQPTGYLFF
J gene: TRBJ2-3; V gene: TRBV9; D gene: NA; CDR3 protein: CASSVGYSTDTQYF